This is a list of T cell receptor beta chains from one sample in a study of T cell repertoires in aging, cancer and after chemotherapy. TCRdb processed the multiplex PCR reads anew with MiXCR; each CDR3 protein has one entry. The data hold some 8,000 distinct CDR3 sequences, with 25% to 40% observed a single time. Sequenced material: blood. The receptors were sampled from a human donor in good health. Each CDR3 is given with its conserved first and last residue.

j_gene: TRBJ2-3
v_gene: TRBV27
CDR3aa: CASSSRSGGPPDTQYF

j_gene: TRBJ2-5
v_gene: TRBV7-6
CDR3aa: CASSHWTSVDQETQYF

j_gene: TRBJ2-7
v_gene: TRBV10-3
CDR3aa: CAVGQGAYEQYF

j_gene: TRBJ1-3
v_gene: TRBV12-3/TRBV12-4
CDR3aa: CASKNSSGNTIYF

j_gene: TRBJ1-1
v_gene: TRBV5-4
CDR3aa: CASRPMTGANTEAFF

j_gene: TRBJ1-2
v_gene: TRBV10-3
CDR3aa: CAITPGGRQGYTF

j_gene: TRBJ2-6
v_gene: TRBV6-5
CDR3aa: CASSHGGPSGANVLTF

j_gene: TRBJ1-6
v_gene: TRBV5-6
CDR3aa: CASSTTGRNSPLHF

j_gene: TRBJ2-1
v_gene: TRBV19
CDR3aa: CASSITGGNNEQFF

j_gene: TRBJ2-7
v_gene: TRBV12-3/TRBV12-4
CDR3aa: CASSSSPGQYNEQYF

j_gene: TRBJ2-3
v_gene: TRBV7-6
CDR3aa: CASSSGGPSTQYF